These 14 T cell receptor beta chains share one sample of origin, sequenced in a study of cytomegalovirus exposure and HLA in healthy donors. The PCR had 60 Vbeta and 13 Jbeta primers. Clones were read by immunoSEQ multiplex PCR, and TCRdb kept only the in-frame ones, dropping some. The sample holds some 100,000 clones; approximately 81% are singletons and the top ten take approximately 4.2%. Source material: PBMCs. Every receptor here comes from a female donor in good health and CMV-seropositive.

Turning to this clone: A read error may produce the germline difference seen at one junction end. CDR3 nucleotide sequence: TGTTCCAGCGACCGACTAGTGGAGCTGTTTTTT. It yields the protein CSSDRLVELFF. The chain links TRBV7-9 to TRBJ2-2; TRBD2 is a possible D gene (6 bases). The CDR3 has 11 amino acids. CDR1 and CDR2 (germline): SEHNR, FQNEAQ (reference sequence).

The CDR3 sequence: CASSLRLVGANVLTF. CDR3 nucleotides: TGTGCCAGCAGCTTGAGATTAGTGGGGGCCAACGTCCTGACTTTC. The chain carries TRBV5-6 and TRBJ2-6; D unresolved. Trimming took 1 base from V and 4 from J, leaving 9 bases between them. CDR1 and CDR2 from the germline V gene are SGHDT and YYEEEE. This CDR3 is 15 amino acids long.

Concerning this clone: Germline and junction disagree at one end, which may indicate a read error. This sequence joins TRBV6-5 and TRBJ1-1; D remains unclear. Germline CDR1 is MNHEY and CDR2 is SVGAGI. This CDR3 comprises 15 residues. The CDR3 nucleotides are TGTGCCAGCAGTTACTCGGGCCAGATGAACGCTGAAGCTTTCTTT. Protein product: CASSYSGQMNAEAFF.

The chain is built from TRBV5-1 and TRBJ2-5; 11 positions match TRBD2. The CDR3 totals 14 residues. Losses at the gene ends were 3 bases for V and 3 bases for J; bases not matched to a gene: 1. CDR1 and CDR2 (germline): SGHRS, YFSETQ. In DNA form, the CDR3 reads TGCGCCAGCAGCTCGGGACTAGCGGAAGAGACCCAGTACTTC. It yields the protein CASSSGLAEETQYF.

The CDR3 DNA sequence: TGTGCCAGCAGTTTATTGAGCAGGGGGTTCGCCGGGGAGCTGTTTTTT. Its translation: CASSLLSRGFAGELFF. The V gene is TRBV27, the J gene TRBJ2-2; the match to TRBD1 covers 7 bases. The CDR3 has 16 residues. From germline, CDR1 is MNHEY and CDR2 SMNVEV (reference sequence). V trimming: 1 base; J trimming: 6 bases; junction bases outside the gene matches: 8.

The chain uses TRBV7-9 and TRBJ1-2; D might be TRBD1 (6 bases). Germline CDR1 is SEHNR and CDR2 is FQNEAQ (reference sequence). V was cut by 4 bases and J by 6 bases, with 9 bases left in between. The CDR3 length is 12 residues. DNA for the CDR3: TGTGCCAGCAGCTATAACAGGGATGGCTACACCTTC. This codes for CASSYNRDGYTF.

The chain carries TRBV11-2 and TRBJ2-3; tentatively, D is TRBD1 (6 bases). This CDR3 has 15 residues. V shed 4 bases and J shed 1 base, with 12 bases lying between them. CDR1 and CDR2 from the germline V gene are SGHAT and FQNNGV. The CDR3 DNA is TGTGCCAGCAGCTCGTACAGGGATCGCACAGATACGCAGTATTTT. Amino acids: CASSSYRDRTDTQYF.

The chain is built from TRBV5-1 and TRBJ2-3; the match to TRBD2 covers 11 bases. Germline CDR1 SGHRS, CDR2 YFSETQ. J lost 9 bases, V lost 4 bases, and 22 bases had no gene match. This CDR3 spans 19 amino acids. The CDR3 sequence: CASSPGNLAGGARGGTQYF. The CDR3, as DNA: TGCGCCAGCAGCCCCGGAAATTTAGCGGGAGGGGCTAGAGGAGGGACGCAGTATTTT.

The chain has TRBV10-1 and TRBJ2-1; D may be TRBD1 (5 bases). Germline V gene lookup returns CDR1 WNHNN and CDR2 SYGVQD (reference sequence). V was clipped by 8 bases and J by 6 bases, with 14 bases between them. CDR3 length: 13 residues. CDR3 bases: TGCGCCAGCCGTGGCCTGGGGCGCAATGAGCAGTTCTTC. Translation: CASRGLGRNEQFF.

This chain uses TRBV7-2 with TRBJ2-3, with 10 nucleotides matching TRBD2. Germline CDR1 is SGHTA and CDR2 is FQGNSA. This CDR3 region has 18 residues. The ends lost 2 bases at V and 2 bases at J; junction bases unmatched: 10. CDR3 sequence (DNA): TGTGCCAGCAGCTTAACCCCCCGACTAGCGGGTAACACAGATACGCAGTATTTT. This codes for CASSLTPRLAGNTDTQYF. Drawing the rest from reference TRBV7-2 and TRBJ2-3, the complete variable domain is GAGVSQSPSNKVTEKGKDVELRCDPISGHTALYWYRQSLGQGLEFLIYFQGNSAPDKSGLPSDRFSAERTGGSVSTLTIQRTQQEDSAVYLCASSLTPRLAGNTDTQYFGPGTRLTVL.

Concerning this clone: The junction does not match germline at one end; this may be a read error. The chain uses TRBV15 and TRBJ2-6; a weak D match, TRBD1 (5 bases). This CDR3 has 15 residues. Germline V lookup: CDR1 LNHNV, CDR2 YYDKDF (reference sequence). The CDR3 region has the DNA TGTGCCACCAGCAGAGAAGGCGCTGGGGCCAACGGCCTGACTTTC. This encodes CATSREGAGANGLTF.

Notes on this clone: The germline gene is not matched at one end of the junction; a read error may be the cause. This rearrangement joins TRBV7-9 to TRBJ2-1; the match to TRBD1 covers 7 bases. Germline CDR1 SEHNR, CDR2 FQNEAQ (reference sequence). The CDR3 contains 16 residues. The CDR3 loop is CSSGSPSTGTVGEQFF. The CDR3 DNA follows: TGTTCCAGCGGATCCCCATCCACCGGGACAGTCGGGGAGCAGTTCTTC. The full variable domain, in which reference TRBV7-9 and TRBJ2-1 provide the parts outside the CDR3, is DTGVSQNPRHKITKRGQNVTFRCDPISEHNRLYWYRQTLGQGPEFLTYFQNEAQLEKSRLLSDRFSAERPKGSFSTLEIQRTEQGDSAMYLCSSGSPSTGTVGEQFFGPGTRLTVL.

The chain combines TRBV19 with TRBJ1-5, with 7 bases fitting TRBD1. Germline V CDR1 and CDR2: LNHDA, SQIVND (reference sequence). The CDR3 covers 17 residues. Trimming removed 6 bases from V and 0 bases from J; junction bases left unmatched: 11. CDR3 bases: TGTGCCAGTAGCCTACCGGGACAGCCATATAGCAATCAGCCCCAGCATTTT. The encoded protein is CASSLPGQPYSNQPQHF.

This sequence joins TRBV19 and TRBJ1-4; D uncertain. The CDR3 runs to 15 residues. CDR1 is LNHDA and CDR2 is SQIVND in the germline V gene (reference sequence). Trimming pared 0 bases from V and 0 bases from J, leaving 5 bases between. The CDR3 DNA is TGTGCCAGTAGTATAGACCGTGCAACTAATGAAAAACTGTTTTTT. Amino acids: CASSIDRATNEKLFF. Together with reference TRBV19 and TRBJ1-4, the CDR3 gives the full variable domain: DGGITQSPKYLFRKEGQNVTLSCEQNLNHDAMYWYRQDPGQGLRLIYYSQIVNDFQKGDIAEGYSVSREKKESFPLTVTSAQKNPTAFYLCASSIDRATNEKLFFGSGTQLSVL.